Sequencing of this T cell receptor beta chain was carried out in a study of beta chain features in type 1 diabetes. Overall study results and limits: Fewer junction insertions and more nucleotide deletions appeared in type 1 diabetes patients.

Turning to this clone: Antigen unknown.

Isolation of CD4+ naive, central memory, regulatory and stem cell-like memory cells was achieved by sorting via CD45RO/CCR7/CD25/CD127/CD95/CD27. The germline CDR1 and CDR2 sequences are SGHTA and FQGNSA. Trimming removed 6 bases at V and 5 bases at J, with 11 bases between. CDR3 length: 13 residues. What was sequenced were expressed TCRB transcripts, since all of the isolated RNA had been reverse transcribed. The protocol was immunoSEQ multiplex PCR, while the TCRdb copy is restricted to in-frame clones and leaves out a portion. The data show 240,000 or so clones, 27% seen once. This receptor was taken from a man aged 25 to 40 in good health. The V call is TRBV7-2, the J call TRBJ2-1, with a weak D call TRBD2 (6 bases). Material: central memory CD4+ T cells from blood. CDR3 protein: CASSPGLHNEQFF. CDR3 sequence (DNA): TGTGCCAGCAGTCCGGGACTTCACAATGAGCAGTTCTTC.